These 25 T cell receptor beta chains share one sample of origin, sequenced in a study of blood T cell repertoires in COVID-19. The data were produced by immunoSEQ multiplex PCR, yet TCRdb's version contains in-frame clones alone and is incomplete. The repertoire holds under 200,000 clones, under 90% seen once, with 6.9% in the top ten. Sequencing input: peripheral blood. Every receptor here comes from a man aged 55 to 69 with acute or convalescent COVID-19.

CDR3 in amino acids: CASSDDSSNQPQHF. The DNA of the CDR3 is TGTGCCAGTAGTGACGACAGTAGCAATCAGCCCCAGCATTTT. The chain recombines TRBV19 with TRBJ1-5, with D tentatively TRBD1 (5 bases). Germline CDR1 and CDR2: LNHDA and SQIVND (reference sequence). V dropped 5 bases and J dropped 0 bases, with 8 bases sitting between them. The CDR3 contains 14 residues.

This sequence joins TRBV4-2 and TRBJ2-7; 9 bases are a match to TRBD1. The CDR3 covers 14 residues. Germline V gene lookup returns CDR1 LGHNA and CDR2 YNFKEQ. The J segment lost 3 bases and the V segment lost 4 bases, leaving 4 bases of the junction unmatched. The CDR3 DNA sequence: TGTGCCAGCAGCCCTGACAGGGGGGTCTACGAGCAGTACTTC. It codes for CASSPDRGVYEQYF.

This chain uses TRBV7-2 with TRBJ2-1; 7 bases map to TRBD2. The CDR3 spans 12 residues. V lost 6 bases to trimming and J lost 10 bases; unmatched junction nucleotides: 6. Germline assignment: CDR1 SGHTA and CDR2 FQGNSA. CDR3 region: CASSYRLAEQFF. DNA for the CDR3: TGTGCCAGCAGTTACAGACTAGCAGAGCAGTTCTTC. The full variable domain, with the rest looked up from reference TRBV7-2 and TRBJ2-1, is GAGVSQSPSNKVTEKGKDVELRCDPISGHTALYWYRQSLGQGLEFLIYFQGNSAPDKSGLPSDRFSAERTGGSVSTLTIQRTQQEDSAVYLCASSYRLAEQFFGPGTRLTVL.

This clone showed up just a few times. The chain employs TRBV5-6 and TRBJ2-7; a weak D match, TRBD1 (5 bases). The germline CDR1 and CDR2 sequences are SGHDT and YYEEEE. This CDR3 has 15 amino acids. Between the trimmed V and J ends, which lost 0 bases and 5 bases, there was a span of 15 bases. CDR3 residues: CASSLAGRVAHEQYF. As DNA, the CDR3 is TGTGCCAGCAGCTTGGCTGGCAGGGTTGCCCACGAGCAGTACTTC.

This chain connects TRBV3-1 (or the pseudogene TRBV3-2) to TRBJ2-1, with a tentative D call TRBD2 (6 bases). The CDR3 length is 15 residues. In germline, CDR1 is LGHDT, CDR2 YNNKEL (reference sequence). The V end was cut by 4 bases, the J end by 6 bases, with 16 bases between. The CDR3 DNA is TGTGCCAGCAGCCTCCGGGACTTAGGGACCAATGAGCAGTTCTTC. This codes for CASSLRDLGTNEQFF.

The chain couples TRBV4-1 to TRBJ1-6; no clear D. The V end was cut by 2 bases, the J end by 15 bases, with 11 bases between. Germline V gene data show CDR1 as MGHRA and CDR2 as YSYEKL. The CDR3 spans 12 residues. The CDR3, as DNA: TGCGCCAGCAGCCAACAATGGAGGGTCCTCCACTTT. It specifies CASSQQWRVLHF.

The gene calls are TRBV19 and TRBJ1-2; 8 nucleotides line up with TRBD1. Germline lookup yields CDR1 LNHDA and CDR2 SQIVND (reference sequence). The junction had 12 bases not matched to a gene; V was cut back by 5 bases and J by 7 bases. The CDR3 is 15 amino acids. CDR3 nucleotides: TGTGCCAGTAGTGCCGACGCCCAGGGGGCGATTGGCTACACCTTC. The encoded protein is CASSADAQGAIGYTF.

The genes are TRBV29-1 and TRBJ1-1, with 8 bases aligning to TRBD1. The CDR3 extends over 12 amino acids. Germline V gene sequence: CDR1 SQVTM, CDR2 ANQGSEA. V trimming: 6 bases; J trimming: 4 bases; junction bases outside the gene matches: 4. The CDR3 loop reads CSVSDRGTEAFF. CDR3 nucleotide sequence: TGCAGCGTCTCCGACAGGGGCACTGAAGCTTTCTTT.

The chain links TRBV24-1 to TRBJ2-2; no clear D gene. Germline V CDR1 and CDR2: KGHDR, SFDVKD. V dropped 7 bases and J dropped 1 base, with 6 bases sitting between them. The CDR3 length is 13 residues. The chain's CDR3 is CATSTVNTGELFF. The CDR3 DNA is TGTGCCACCAGCACAGTGAACACCGGGGAGCTGTTTTTT.

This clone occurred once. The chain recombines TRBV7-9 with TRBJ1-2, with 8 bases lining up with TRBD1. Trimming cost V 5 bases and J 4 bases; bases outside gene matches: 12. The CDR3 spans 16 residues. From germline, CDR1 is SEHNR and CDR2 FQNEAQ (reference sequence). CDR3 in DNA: TGTGCCAGCAGCAAGAGGTCGGACAGGGTGACCTATGGCTACACCTTC. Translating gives CASSKRSDRVTYGYTF.

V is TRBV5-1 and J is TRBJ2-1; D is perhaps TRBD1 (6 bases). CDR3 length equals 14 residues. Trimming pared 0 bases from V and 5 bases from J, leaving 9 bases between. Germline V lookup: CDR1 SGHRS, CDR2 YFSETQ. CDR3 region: CASSLATGNNEQFF. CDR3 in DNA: TGCGCCAGCAGCTTGGCGACAGGTAACAATGAGCAGTTCTTC.

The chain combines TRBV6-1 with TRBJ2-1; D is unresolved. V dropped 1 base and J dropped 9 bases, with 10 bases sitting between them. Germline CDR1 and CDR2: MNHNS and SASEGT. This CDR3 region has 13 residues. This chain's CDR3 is CASSEVGVGEQFF. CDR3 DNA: TGTGCCAGCAGTGAAGTAGGAGTGGGTGAGCAGTTCTTC.

CDR3 in DNA: TGTGCCAGCACCGTTGACAGGGGGAACACTGAAGCTTTCTTT. Translated, it gives CASTVDRGNTEAFF. The genes are TRBV6-5 and TRBJ1-1; 8 positions match TRBD1. V shed 7 bases, J shed 1 base, and the junction held 5 bases outside the gene matches. This CDR3 has 14 amino acids. Looked up from germline, CDR1 is MNHEY and CDR2 is SVGAGI.

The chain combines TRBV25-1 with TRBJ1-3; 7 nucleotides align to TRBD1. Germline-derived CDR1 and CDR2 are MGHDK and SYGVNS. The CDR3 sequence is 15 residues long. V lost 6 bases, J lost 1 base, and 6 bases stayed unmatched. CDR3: CASSDTRGSGNTIYF. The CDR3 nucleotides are TGTGCCAGCAGCGATACCAGGGGGTCTGGAAACACCATATATTTT.

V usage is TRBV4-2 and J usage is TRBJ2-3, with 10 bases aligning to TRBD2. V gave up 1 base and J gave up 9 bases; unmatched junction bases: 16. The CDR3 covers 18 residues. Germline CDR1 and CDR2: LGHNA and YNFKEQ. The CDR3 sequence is CASSQVRPSGSGAGTQYF. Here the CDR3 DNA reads TGTGCCAGCAGCCAAGTTCGTCCTAGCGGGAGTGGTGCAGGGACGCAGTATTTT.

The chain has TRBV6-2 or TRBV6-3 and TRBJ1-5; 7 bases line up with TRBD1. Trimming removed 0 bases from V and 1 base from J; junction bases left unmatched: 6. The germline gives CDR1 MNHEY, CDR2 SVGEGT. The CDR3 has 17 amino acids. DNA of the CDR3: TGTGCCAGCAGTTACTCCCGGACAGGACTGAGCAATCAGCCCCAGCATTTT. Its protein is CASSYSRTGLSNQPQHF.

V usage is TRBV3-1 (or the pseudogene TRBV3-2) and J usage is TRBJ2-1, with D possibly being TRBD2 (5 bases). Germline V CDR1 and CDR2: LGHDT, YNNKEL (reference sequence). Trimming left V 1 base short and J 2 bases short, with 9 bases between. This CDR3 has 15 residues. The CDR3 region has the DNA TGTGCCAGCAGCCAAGGCGGGTTGGCCTACAATGAGCAGTTCTTC. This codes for CASSQGGLAYNEQFF.

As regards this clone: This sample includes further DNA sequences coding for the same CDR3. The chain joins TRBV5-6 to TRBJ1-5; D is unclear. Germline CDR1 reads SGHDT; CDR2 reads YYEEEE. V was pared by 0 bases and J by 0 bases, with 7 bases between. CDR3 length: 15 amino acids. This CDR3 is CASSLGGSSNQPQHF. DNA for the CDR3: TGTGCCAGCAGCTTGGGTGGTAGTAGCAATCAGCCCCAGCATTTT.

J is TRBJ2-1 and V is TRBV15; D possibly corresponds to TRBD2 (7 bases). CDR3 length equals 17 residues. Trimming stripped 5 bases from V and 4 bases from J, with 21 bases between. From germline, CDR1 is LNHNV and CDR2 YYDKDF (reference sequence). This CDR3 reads CATSQRVGGGRYNEQFF. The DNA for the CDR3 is TGTGCCACCAGCCAGAGAGTAGGGGGGGGGCGATACAATGAGCAGTTCTTC.

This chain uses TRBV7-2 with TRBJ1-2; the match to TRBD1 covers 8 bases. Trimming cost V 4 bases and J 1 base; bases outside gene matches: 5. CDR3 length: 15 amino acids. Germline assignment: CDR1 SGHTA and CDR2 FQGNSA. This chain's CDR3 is CASSSKTGVNYGYTF. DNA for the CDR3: TGTGCCAGCAGCTCAAAGACAGGGGTTAACTATGGCTACACCTTC.

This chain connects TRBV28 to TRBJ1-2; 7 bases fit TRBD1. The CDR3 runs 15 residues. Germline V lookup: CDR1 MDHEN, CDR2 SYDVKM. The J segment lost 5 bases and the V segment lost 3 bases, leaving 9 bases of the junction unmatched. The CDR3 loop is CASSLGTEREYGYTF. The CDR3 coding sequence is TGTGCCAGCAGTTTGGGGACAGAGAGGGAGTATGGCTACACCTTC.

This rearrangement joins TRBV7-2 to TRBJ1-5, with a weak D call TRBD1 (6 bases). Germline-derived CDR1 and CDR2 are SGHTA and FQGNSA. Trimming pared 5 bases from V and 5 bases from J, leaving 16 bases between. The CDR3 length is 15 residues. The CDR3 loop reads CASSDVQGPHQPQHF. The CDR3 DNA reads TGTGCCAGCAGCGACGTCCAGGGGCCCCATCAGCCCCAGCATTTT.

CDR3 nucleotides: TGCGCCAGCACAAGGCCCGAGACTAGCGGGAGTTCATACACAGATACGCAGTATTTT. As protein: CASTRPETSGSSYTDTQYF. The chain employs TRBV10-2 and TRBJ2-3; 12 bases match TRBD2. V shed 7 bases and J 2 bases; nucleotides not matched to a gene: 16. Per the germline V gene, CDR1 is WSHSY and CDR2 is SAAADI. The CDR3 covers 19 residues.

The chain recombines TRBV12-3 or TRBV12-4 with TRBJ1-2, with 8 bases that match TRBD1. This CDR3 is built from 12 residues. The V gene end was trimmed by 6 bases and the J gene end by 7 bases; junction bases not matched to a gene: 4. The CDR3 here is CASRLGQGGYTF. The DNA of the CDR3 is TGTGCCAGCAGACTAGGACAGGGTGGCTACACCTTC.

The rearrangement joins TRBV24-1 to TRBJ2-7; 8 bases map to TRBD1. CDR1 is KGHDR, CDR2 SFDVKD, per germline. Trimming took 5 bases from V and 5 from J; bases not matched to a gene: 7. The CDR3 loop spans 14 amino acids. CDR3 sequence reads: CATSAGGQGHEQYF. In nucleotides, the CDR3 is TGTGCCACCAGTGCAGGCGGACAGGGCCACGAGCAGTACTTC.